This T cell receptor beta chain was documented in a study of technical replicates of blood from a handful of donors. The CDR3 totals 14 residues. J gave up 2 bases and V 3 bases, and 3 bases lay outside the gene matches. Germline values: CDR1 SGHRS, CDR2 YFSETQ. Method: immunoSEQ multiplex PCR; TCRdb's copy keeps in-frame clones and lacks some. The table has nearly 90,000 clones, 85% to 95% seen once. The V and J genes are TRBV5-1 and TRBJ2-3; 7 nucleotides match TRBD2. This clonotype was obtained from a human donor in good health. Sequencing was done on a sample of T cells isolated from PBMCs. The CDR3 region is CASSSLASTDTQYF. CDR3 DNA sequence: TGCGCCAGCAGCTCACTAGCGTCCACAGATACGCAGTATTTT.